One and the same sample provided the 2 T cell receptor beta chains below, sequenced in a study of blood T cell repertoires in COVID-19. Sequencing used immunoSEQ multiplex PCR; TCRdb keeps in-frame clones, though not all of them. The table lists about 270,000 clones, about 88% of them singletons. Sequenced sample: peripheral blood. These receptors came from a man aged 55-75 years who had recovered from COVID-19.

This chain connects TRBV5-1 to TRBJ2-2; D gene ambiguous. CDR3 size: 14 residues. CDR1 and CDR2 from the germline V gene are SGHRS and YFSETQ. Trimming left V 0 bases short and J 3 bases short, with 6 bases between. The CDR3 DNA reads as TGCGCCAGCAGCTTGGCCGAGGACACCGGGGAGCTGTTTTTT. Protein: CASSLAEDTGELFF.

This clone was picked up a small number of times. This CDR3 is CASSQRDSTGELFF. CDR3 bases: TGTGCCAGCAGCCAACGGGACTCGACGGGGGAGCTGTTTTTT. The chain has TRBV4-2 and TRBJ2-2; weak D call: TRBD2 (6 bases). Deletions cut 2 bases from V and 8 bases from J, with 12 bases between. Germline V CDR1 and CDR2: LGHNA, YNFKEQ. CDR3 length: 14 residues.